These 3 T cell receptor beta chains were all obtained from the same sample, sequenced in a study of T cell responses to AZD1222 COVID-19 vaccine. Repertoires were generated with immunoSEQ multiplex PCR, while TCRdb's copy carries only in-frame clones and drops some. Of under 50,000 clones in the sample, just under 80% were seen once. Material: peripheral blood, obtained 28 days after the second dose of the MenACWY control vaccine. Receptors were obtained from an adult who received the MenACWY meningococcal vaccine as a control.

The rearrangement joins TRBV5-1 to TRBJ2-6; tentative D call: TRBD1 (6 bases). The CDR3 extends over 18 amino acids. V lost 0 bases to trimming and J lost 0 bases, with 13 bases between them. In germline, CDR1 is SGHRS, CDR2 YFSETQ. Written as DNA, the CDR3 is TGCGCCAGCAGCTTGGCGGGGACAAGGGGCTCTGGGGCCAACGTCCTGACTTTC. This sequence encodes CASSLAGTRGSGANVLTF.

This clone was seen just once. The V gene is TRBV5-6, the J gene TRBJ2-5; D remains ambiguous. CDR3 length equals 13 residues. The germline V and J ends were trimmed by 3 bases and 5 bases, with 11 bases remaining between them. The V gene's germline CDR1 is SGHDT and CDR2 YYEEEE. DNA of the CDR3: TGTGCCAGCAGCTACGTAAACCGGGAGACCCAGTACTTC. It is translated as CASSYVNRETQYF.

This clone was seen only a few times. The chain joins TRBV27 to TRBJ1-1; possibly TRBD1 for D (6 bases). CDR3 length: 13 residues. The V end was cut by 8 bases, the J end by 5 bases, with 15 bases between. Germline V gene lookup returns CDR1 MNHEY and CDR2 SMNVEV (reference sequence). The CDR3 region has the DNA TGTGCCAGCCGCCTCTTCAGGGGAACTGAAGCTTTCTTT. Its translation: CASRLFRGTEAFF.